The clone carrying this TCR beta chain was seen more than once but under ten times. Antigen unknown. The length of the CDR3 is 17 residues. Trimming cost V 3 bases and J 6 bases; bases outside gene matches: 13. Germline CDR1 SGHTA, CDR2 FQGNSA. One entry per CDR3 protein, called by TCRdb with MiXCR from the reads. The sample includes about 570,000 distinct CDR3 sequences, 40% seen only once; the top ten take 48%. The source of the sample is a study of T cell repertoires in cytomegalovirus infection. Across the study: Selection of CMV epitopes for the study included recently identified HLA-C-restricted and well-studied HLA-B-restricted ones. Public TCR beta signatures indicated both CMV infection and matching HLA type.

Study results and caveats: HLA-C-restricted CMV clonotypes gave the most frequent clonotype in two of eight donors.

The receptor comes from a human donor in good health (CMV status not recorded). Some clones in this sample may be carry-over from other donors' samples. The source material was cultured PBMCs, sampled from culture after CMV antigen stimulation. This chain connects TRBV7-2 to TRBJ2-1, with 8 bases aligning to TRBD1. The CDR3 loop reads CASSLGMGTGGFNEQFF. The CDR3 DNA reads TGTGCCAGCAGCTTGGGTATGGGGACAGGAGGATTCAATGAGCAGTTCTTC.